Sequencing of this T cell receptor beta chain was carried out in a study of shared clonotypes between healthy human individuals. The method was immunoSEQ multiplex PCR; TCRdb's version includes in-frame clones alone and lacks a portion of them. The repertoire holds a few hundred thousand clones, 65% seen once, with around 10% in the top ten. Broader study findings: It was the few donors that limited the genetic and exposure-history diversity represented.

The germline gives CDR1 LGHNA, CDR2 YSLEER. The length of the CDR3 is 13 residues. The ends were cut back, 1 base at V and 2 bases at J, with 3 bases in the middle. In regard to this clone: The antigen remains unidentified. Distinct nucleotide sequences in the sample also encode this CDR3.

This TCR was recovered from a man aged 30-40 years in good health. The sequencing sample was made of memory CD4+ T cells sorted from blood. Stated subset: CD45RA-negative fraction. The rearrangement uses TRBV4-3 and TRBJ2-1; D uncertain. CDR3 sequence: CASSQAAYNEQFF. The CDR3 region has the DNA TGCGCCAGCAGCCAAGCGGCCTACAATGAGCAGTTCTTC.